These 31 T cell receptor beta chains share one sample of origin, sequenced in a study of T cell changes during pregnancy in multiple sclerosis. TCRdb's copy holds only in-frame clones and misses some; the assay was immunoSEQ multiplex PCR. The repertoire holds around 130,000 clones, with roughly 92% as singletons. The input for sequencing was peripheral blood, taken before pregnancy. Receptor source: a female donor with multiple sclerosis, enrolled in a pregnancy study.

This chain's CDR3 is CASSLGGPTEAFF. The CDR3 coding sequence is TGCGCCAGCAGCTTGGGCGGGCCCACTGAAGCTTTCTTT. The rearrangement joins TRBV5-1 to TRBJ1-1; D gene ambiguous. Trimming took off 0 bases at V and 4 bases at J, with 7 bases between the two ends. The CDR3 consists of 13 residues. Per germline, CDR1 SGHRS and CDR2 YFSETQ. Complete variable domain (other parts from reference TRBV5-1 and TRBJ1-1): KAGVTQTPRYLIKTRGQQVTLSCSPISGHRSVSWYQQTPGQGLQFLFEYFSETQRNKGNFPGRFSGRQFSNSRSEMNVSTLELGDSALYLCASSLGGPTEAFFGQGTRLTVV.

V usage is TRBV4-2 and J usage is TRBJ1-6; D call uncertain. The CDR3 consists of 15 residues. The germline V gene has CDR1 LGHNA and CDR2 YNFKEQ. With 0 bases removed from V and 9 bases from J, the gap between germline ends came to 12 bases. CDR3 residues: CASSQDQDLRSPLHF. The CDR3, as DNA: TGTGCCAGCAGCCAAGATCAGGATCTGCGTTCACCCCTCCACTTT.

This clone was counted a single time. V and J are TRBV11-3 and TRBJ2-7, with 8 bases lining up with TRBD2. This CDR3 has 15 residues. Germline V lookup: CDR1 SGHNT, CDR2 YENEEA. The trim removed 1 base at V and 4 bases at J, leaving 6 bases unmatched. The CDR3 here is CASSLAAGAPYEQYF. The CDR3 DNA follows: TGTGCCAGCAGCTTAGCAGCGGGGGCCCCATACGAGCAGTACTTC.

The chain combines TRBV6-6 with TRBJ2-5, with 8 bases fitting TRBD2. CDR3 size: 15 residues. CDR1 is MNHNY, CDR2 SVGAGI, per germline (reference sequence). V lost 4 bases and J lost 3; bases outside the gene matches: 7. CDR3 coding DNA: TGTGCCAGCAGTTCCCCCGGGACTAGAAAAGAGACCCAGTACTTC. Protein product: CASSSPGTRKETQYF.

The rearrangement uses TRBV2 and TRBJ2-6; D gene ambiguous. CDR1 and CDR2 (germline): SNHLY, FYNNEI. The CDR3 contains 16 residues. Trimming cost V 1 base and J 0 bases, with 7 bases left between them. The DNA of the CDR3 is TGTGCCAGCAGTGAAGGGCCTAGCTCTGGGGCCAACGTCCTGACTTTC. This sequence encodes CASSEGPSSGANVLTF. Drawing the rest from reference TRBV2 and TRBJ2-6, the complete variable domain is EPEVTQTPSHQVTQMGQEVILRCVPISNHLYFYWYRQILGQKVEFLVSFYNNEISEKSEIFDDQFSVERPDGSNFTLKIRSTKLEDSAMYFCASSEGPSSGANVLTFGAGSRLTVL.

The chain links TRBV6-5 to TRBJ2-4; D call uncertain. The length of the CDR3 is 13 residues. CDR1 and CDR2 from the germline V gene are MNHEY and SVGAGI. V lost 7 bases and J 0 bases, leaving 7 bases between the germline ends. The CDR3 DNA follows: TGTGCCAGCATGGAGATAGCCAAAAACATTCAGTACTTC. Its protein is CASMEIAKNIQYF.

The rearrangement joins TRBV18 to TRBJ2-3, with no clear D. This CDR3 has 15 amino acids. V lost 3 bases and J lost 4, with 14 bases in between. The V gene's germline CDR1 is KGHSH and CDR2 LQKENI. CDR3 loop: CASSPSSRSADTQYF. In DNA, the CDR3 is TGTGCCAGCTCACCTTCTAGTCGATCCGCAGATACGCAGTATTTT.

The chain recombines TRBV5-4 with TRBJ2-1; 8 positions match TRBD1. Looked up from germline, CDR1 is SGHNT and CDR2 is YYREEE (reference sequence). The CDR3 loop spans 15 amino acids. V shed 4 bases and J 2 bases; nucleotides not matched to a gene: 5. The CDR3 reads CASSLPTGAYNEQFF. CDR3 in DNA: TGTGCCAGCAGCCTCCCGACAGGGGCCTACAATGAGCAGTTCTTC.

The V and J genes are TRBV5-1 and TRBJ2-1, with D maybe TRBD2 (5 bases). This CDR3 region has 14 residues. Germline V gives CDR1 SGHRS, CDR2 YFSETQ. Trimming cost V 3 bases and J 7 bases, with 14 bases left between them. CDR3 nucleotide sequence: TGCGCCAGCAGCTCAGGACTGGCCGCTAATGAGCAGTTCTTC. It encodes CASSSGLAANEQFF.

V is TRBV30 and J is TRBJ2-3; 7 nucleotides match TRBD2. V dropped 4 bases and J dropped 4; count of bases not matched to a gene: 2. Germline V CDR1 and CDR2: GTSNPN, SVGIG (reference sequence). The CDR3 totals 12 residues. The CDR3 loop is CAWTSGSDTQYF. The CDR3 DNA reads as TGTGCCTGGACTAGCGGATCAGATACGCAGTATTTT.

The rearrangement links TRBV5-1 to TRBJ2-1; 11 bases map to TRBD2. The length of the CDR3 is 17 residues. V shed 0 bases and J 2 bases; nucleotides not matched to a gene: 4. Per the germline V gene, CDR1 is SGHRS and CDR2 is YFSETQ. The CDR3 DNA is TGCGCCAGCAGCTTGGAAGGGACTAGCGGTGCCTACAATGAGCAGTTCTTC. Translation: CASSLEGTSGAYNEQFF. Filled out from reference TRBV5-1 and TRBJ2-1, the complete variable domain reads KAGVTQTPRYLIKTRGQQVTLSCSPISGHRSVSWYQQTPGQGLQFLFEYFSETQRNKGNFPGRFSGRQFSNSRSEMNVSTLELGDSALYLCASSLEGTSGAYNEQFFGPGTRLTVL.

This chain uses TRBV6-5 with TRBJ2-7, with 7 positions matching TRBD1. This CDR3 comprises 14 residues. The J segment lost 5 bases and the V segment lost 8 bases, leaving 12 bases of the junction unmatched. Germline-derived CDR1 and CDR2 are MNHEY and SVGAGI. The chain's CDR3 is CASSLGGLGHEQYF. In DNA, the CDR3 is TGTGCCAGCTCCTTAGGGGGCTTGGGGCACGAGCAGTACTTC.

Concerning this clone itself: Compared with germline, one end of the junction differs, possibly owing to a read error. The chain joins TRBV6-1 to TRBJ2-5, with D possibly being TRBD1 (6 bases). The CDR3 spans 13 residues. The V gene's germline CDR1 is MNHNS and CDR2 SASEGT. CDR3 DNA: TGTGCCAGCACCCAGACAGGTCAAGGGACCCAGTACTTC. It encodes CASTQTGQGTQYF.

This sequence joins TRBV2 and TRBJ2-6, with no clear D. The V gene's germline CDR1 is SNHLY and CDR2 FYNNEI. CDR3 length: 15 amino acids. V was trimmed by 7 bases and J by 0 bases, leaving 10 bases between them. CDR3 DNA sequence: TGTGCCAGCACGCACAGCAGCTCTGGGGCCAACGTCCTGACTTTC. Its translation is CASTHSSSGANVLTF.

The J gene is TRBJ1-1, the V gene TRBV6-5; D is perhaps TRBD1 (5 bases). Germline V gene sequence: CDR1 MNHEY, CDR2 SVGAGI. V was clipped by 6 bases and J by 1 base, with 15 bases between them. The CDR3 sequence is 15 residues long. The CDR3 DNA is TGTGCCAGCAGAAATAATTGGCAGGGGAACACTGAAGCTTTCTTT. Encoded protein: CASRNNWQGNTEAFF.

This chain links TRBV6-1 with TRBJ1-2, with no clear D. Germline CDR1 MNHNS, CDR2 SASEGT. Trimming left V 1 base short and J 3 bases short, with 3 bases between. The CDR3 has 12 amino acids. In nucleotides, the CDR3 is TGTGCCAGCAGTGAAGGAGACTATGGCTACACCTTC. It yields the protein CASSEGDYGYTF.

In DNA form, the CDR3 reads TGTGCCAGCAGTGACAGAGGGTCCCGGGGCGAGCAGTACTTC. Its protein is CASSDRGSRGEQYF. The gene calls are TRBV2 and TRBJ2-7; D possibly corresponds to TRBD2 (5 bases). Germline V gives CDR1 SNHLY, CDR2 FYNNEI. Trimming removed 3 bases at V and 6 bases at J, with 15 bases between. The CDR3 runs 14 residues.

V is TRBV7-6 and J is TRBJ2-2; possibly TRBD2 for D (6 bases). This CDR3 spans 16 amino acids. Trimming took off 0 bases at V and 5 bases at J, with 13 bases between the two ends. Germline CDR1 is SGHVS and CDR2 is FNYEAQ. The CDR3 spells CASSLASRLVTGELFF. CDR3 in DNA: TGTGCCAGCAGCTTAGCGTCCCGACTAGTAACCGGGGAGCTGTTTTTT. Combining the CDR3 with reference TRBV7-6 and TRBJ2-2 gives the whole variable domain GAGVSQSPRYKVTKRGQDVALRCDPISGHVSLYWYRQALGQGPEFLTYFNYEAQQDKSGLPNDRFSAERPEGSISTLTIQRTEQRDSAMYRCASSLASRLVTGELFFGEGSRLTVL.

This sequence joins TRBV9 and TRBJ2-1, with 9 bases that match TRBD1. Germline assignment: CDR1 SGDLS and CDR2 YYNGEE. CDR3 length: 17 amino acids. The trim removed 4 bases at V and 7 bases at J, leaving 15 bases unmatched. For the CDR3, the DNA is TGTGCCAGCAGCCCCGGGACAGGGCAGAACCCTAGGAATGAGCAGTTCTTC. Protein sequence: CASSPGTGQNPRNEQFF.

The DNA for the CDR3 is TGTGCCAGCAGCTCCCAAAGAGATACAGGGACGGGAAACACCATATATTTT. Residues: CASSSQRDTGTGNTIYF. The genes are TRBV7-9 and TRBJ1-3; maybe TRBD1 (6 bases). Looked up from germline, CDR1 is SEHNR and CDR2 is FQNEAQ (reference sequence). The length of the CDR3 is 17 residues. The V gene lost 4 bases and the J gene lost 4 bases, with 20 bases spanning the gap. The full variable domain, completed using reference TRBV7-9 and TRBJ1-3, is DTGVSQNPRHKITKRGQNVTFRCDPISEHNRLYWYRQTLGQGPEFLTYFQNEAQLEKSRLLSDRFSAERPKGSFSTLEIQRTEQGDSAMYLCASSSQRDTGTGNTIYFGEGSWLTVV.

This chain uses TRBV6-5 with TRBJ1-1, with 7 bases fitting TRBD1. CDR1 is MNHEY and CDR2 is SVGAGI in the germline V gene. The J segment lost 4 bases and the V segment lost 7 bases, leaving 9 bases of the junction unmatched. The CDR3 has 14 residues. The DNA for the CDR3 is TGTGCCAGCACCTCGCTGACAGGGTCCACTGAAGCTTTCTTT. As protein: CASTSLTGSTEAFF.

This chain joins TRBV6-1 and TRBJ2-3, with 9 bases lining up with TRBD1. V was clipped by 7 bases and J by 4 bases; unmatched bases: 9. CDR1 and CDR2 (germline): MNHNS, SASEGT. The CDR3 loop spans 15 amino acids. The CDR3 DNA is TGTGCCAGCATTCTCCGGGACAGGGTCGCAGATACGCAGTATTTT. Translated: CASILRDRVADTQYF.

The chain uses TRBV19 and TRBJ1-2; weak D call: TRBD1 (5 bases). The germline gives CDR1 LNHDA, CDR2 SQIVND (reference sequence). V was pared by 3 bases and J by 4 bases, with 9 bases between. CDR3 length: 13 amino acids. The CDR3 DNA sequence: TGTGCCAGTAGTATTCAGGACACCTATGGCTACACCTTC. This encodes CASSIQDTYGYTF.

V usage is TRBV2 and J usage is TRBJ1-5; 9 bases line up with TRBD1. The CDR3 covers 16 residues. V dropped 6 bases and J dropped 7; count of bases not matched to a gene: 13. Germline V gene sequence: CDR1 SNHLY, CDR2 FYNNEI. In DNA, the CDR3 is TGTGCCAGCAGGGGATTCCAACAGGGGGCAGGACAGCCCCAGCATTTT. It specifies CASRGFQQGAGQPQHF.

The V and J genes are TRBV6-5 and TRBJ2-4, with 8 bases fitting TRBD2. Germline V gives CDR1 MNHEY, CDR2 SVGAGI. The ends lost 0 bases at V and 9 bases at J; junction bases unmatched: 7. CDR3 length: 15 amino acids. Here the CDR3 reads CASSYSTSGGSIQYF. Here the CDR3 DNA reads TGTGCCAGCAGTTACTCGACCTCGGGGGGGTCCATTCAGTACTTC.

The chain links TRBV29-1 to TRBJ1-1; D may be TRBD1 (5 bases). Trimming removed 6 bases at V and 0 bases at J, with 20 bases between. This CDR3 has 16 residues. Germline V CDR1 and CDR2: SQVTM, ANQGSEA. The CDR3 reads CSVVAPRQRMNTEAFF. CDR3 DNA: TGCAGCGTGGTGGCCCCCCGACAGAGGATGAACACTGAAGCTTTCTTT.

The chain employs TRBV27 and TRBJ1-2; TRBD1 aligns across 7 bases. Germline lookup yields CDR1 MNHEY and CDR2 SMNVEV (reference sequence). This CDR3 has 15 residues. Trimming removed 5 bases from V and 8 bases from J; junction bases left unmatched: 14. In nucleotides, the CDR3 is TGTGCCAGCAGTCCACAGACAGGGAACTTTAGGGGCTACACCTTC. Its translation: CASSPQTGNFRGYTF.

The chain is built from TRBV11-2 and TRBJ2-1, with 11 bases aligning to TRBD2. J gave up 8 bases and V 5 bases, and 8 bases lay outside the gene matches. CDR1 and CDR2 from the germline V gene are SGHAT and FQNNGV. This CDR3 contains 15 residues. The CDR3 sequence is CASSLYSGGADEQFF. The CDR3 DNA reads as TGTGCCAGCAGCCTTTATAGCGGGGGGGCGGATGAGCAGTTCTTC.

V usage is TRBV5-1 and J usage is TRBJ1-1, with 8 bases lining up with TRBD1. Germline V CDR1 and CDR2: SGHRS, YFSETQ. The V segment lost 4 bases and the J segment 4 bases; nucleotides outside the gene matches: 9. The CDR3 loop spans 15 amino acids. This chain's CDR3 is CASSQGQGRGTEAFF. The DNA of the CDR3 is TGCGCCAGCAGCCAAGGACAGGGCCGCGGCACTGAAGCTTTCTTT.

The chain couples TRBV7-2 to TRBJ1-4, with D maybe TRBD1 (5 bases). The germline CDR1 and CDR2 sequences are SGHTA and FQGNSA. V lost 4 bases to trimming and J lost 2 bases, with 11 bases between them. The length of the CDR3 is 15 residues. CDR3 sequence reads: CASSSQGITNEKLFF. The CDR3 bases are TGTGCCAGCAGCTCCCAGGGTATCACTAATGAAAAACTGTTTTTT.

This clone was picked up one time. The rearrangement links TRBV10-3 to TRBJ1-5; D remains ambiguous. This CDR3 region has 13 residues. Germline V gives CDR1 ENHRY, CDR2 SYGVKD. V lost 7 bases and J 6 bases, leaving 13 bases between the germline ends. CDR3 region: CAINGELSQPQHF. CDR3 coding DNA: TGTGCCATCAACGGGGAATTGAGTCAGCCCCAGCATTTT.